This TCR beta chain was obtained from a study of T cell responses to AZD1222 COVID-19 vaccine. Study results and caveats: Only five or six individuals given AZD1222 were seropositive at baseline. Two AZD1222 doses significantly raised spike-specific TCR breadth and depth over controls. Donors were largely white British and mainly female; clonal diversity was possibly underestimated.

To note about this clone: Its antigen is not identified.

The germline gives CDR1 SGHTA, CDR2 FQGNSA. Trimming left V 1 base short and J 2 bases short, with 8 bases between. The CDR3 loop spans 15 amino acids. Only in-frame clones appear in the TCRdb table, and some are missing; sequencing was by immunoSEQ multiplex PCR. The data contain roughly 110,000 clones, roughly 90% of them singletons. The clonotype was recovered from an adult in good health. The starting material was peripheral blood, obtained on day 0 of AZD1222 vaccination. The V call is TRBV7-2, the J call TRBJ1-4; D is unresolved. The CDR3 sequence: CASSLVASTNEKLFF. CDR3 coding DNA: TGTGCCAGCAGCTTAGTGGCGTCGACTAATGAAAAACTGTTTTTT. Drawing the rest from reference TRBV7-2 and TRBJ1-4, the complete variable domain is GAGVSQSPSNKVTEKGKDVELRCDPISGHTALYWYRQSLGQGLEFLIYFQGNSAPDKSGLPSDRFSAERTGGSVSTLTIQRTQQEDSAVYLCASSLVASTNEKLFFGSGTQLSVL.